A selection of T cell receptor beta chains follows, all from one sample in a study of OX40 agonist ivuxolimab in advanced cancers. Here immunoSEQ multiplex PCR was the method, and the copy in TCRdb shows in-frame clones only, minus some. The sample yields about 71,000 clones, 94% seen once. The input for sequencing was CD4+ or CD8+ T cells sorted from blood, taken in a trial of the OX40 agonist ivuxolimab. These receptor sequences come from an adult with an advanced solid tumor such as melanoma, head and neck, liver or kidney cancer. Both conserved end residues are part of each CDR3. The D gene is left open where the match is weak.

V gene	J gene	D gene	CDR3 protein	CDR3 DNA
TRBV10-3	TRBJ1-1	.	CAISTGGGSEAFF	TGTGCCATCAGTACCGGAGGGGGGTCTGAAGCTTTCTTT
TRBV9	TRBJ1-1	TRBD1	CASSVGQGGEAFF	TGTGCCAGCAGCGTCGGACAGGGCGGTGAAGCTTTCTTT
TRBV13	TRBJ1-3	.	CASSLGRRGSGNTIYF	TGTGCCAGCAGCTTAGGCCGCCGGGGCTCTGGAAACACCATATATTTT
TRBV6-5	TRBJ2-1	.	CASSWDGYSYNEQFF	TGTGCCAGCAGTTGGGACGGCTACTCCTACAATGAGCAGTTCTTC
TRBV11-2	TRBJ1-4	TRBD1	CASSFEMTIGTDEKLFF	TGTGCCAGCAGCTTCGAAATGACGATCGGGACAGATGAAAAACTGTTTTTT
TRBV28	TRBJ2-7	.	CASSLVGRFSYEQYF	TGTGCCAGCAGTTTAGTTGGCAGATTCTCCTACGAGCAGTACTTC
TRBV4-3	TRBJ2-2	.	CASSQEQGIGELFF	TGCGCCAGCAGCCAAGAACAGGGCATCGGGGAGCTGTTTTTT
TRBV27	TRBJ2-1	TRBD2	CASSFRRENNEQFF	TGTGCCAGCAGTTTCAGGCGGGAGAACAATGAGCAGTTCTTC
TRBV5-1	TRBJ2-2	.	CASSPGRTYTGELFF	TGCGCCAGCAGCCCCGGTCGGACGTACACCGGGGAGCTGTTTTTT
TRBV5-4	TRBJ1-2	.	CASSLEGIYGYTF	TGTGCCAGCAGCTTGGAGGGTATCTATGGCTACACCTTC
TRBV28	TRBJ1-5	.	CASSQIPRGNQPQHF	TGTGCCAGCAGTCAAATCCCACGGGGCAATCAGCCCCAGCATTTT
TRBV7-6	TRBJ2-7	.	CASSPRGSLYEQYF	TGTGCCAGCAGCCCAAGGGGTTCCTTATACGAGCAGTACTTC
TRBV12-5	TRBJ1-2	.	CASGQTGPNYGYTF	TGTGCTAGTGGTCAAACAGGGCCCAACTATGGCTACACCTTC
TRBV5-1	TRBJ1-4	.	CASSLVVSQPTNEKLFF	TGCGCCAGCAGCTTGGTTGTCTCGCAACCAACTAATGAAAAACTGTTTTTT